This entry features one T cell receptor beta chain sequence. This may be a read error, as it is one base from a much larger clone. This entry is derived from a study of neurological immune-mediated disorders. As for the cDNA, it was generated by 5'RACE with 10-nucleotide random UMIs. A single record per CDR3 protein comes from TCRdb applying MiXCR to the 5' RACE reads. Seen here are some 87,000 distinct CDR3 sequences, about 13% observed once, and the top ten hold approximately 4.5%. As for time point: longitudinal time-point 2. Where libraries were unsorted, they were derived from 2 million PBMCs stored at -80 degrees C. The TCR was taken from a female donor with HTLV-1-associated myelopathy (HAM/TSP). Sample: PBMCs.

This chain's CDR3 is CAIGGTSWGAVQFF. The DNA for the CDR3 is TGTGCCATCGGTGGGACTAGCTGGGGGGCAGTTCAGTTCTTC. The genes are TRBV10-3 and TRBJ2-1, with 9 bases identical to TRBD2. Germline lookup yields CDR1 ENHRY and CDR2 SYGVKD. V dropped 8 bases and J dropped 13; count of bases not matched to a gene: 15. CDR3 length: 14 amino acids.